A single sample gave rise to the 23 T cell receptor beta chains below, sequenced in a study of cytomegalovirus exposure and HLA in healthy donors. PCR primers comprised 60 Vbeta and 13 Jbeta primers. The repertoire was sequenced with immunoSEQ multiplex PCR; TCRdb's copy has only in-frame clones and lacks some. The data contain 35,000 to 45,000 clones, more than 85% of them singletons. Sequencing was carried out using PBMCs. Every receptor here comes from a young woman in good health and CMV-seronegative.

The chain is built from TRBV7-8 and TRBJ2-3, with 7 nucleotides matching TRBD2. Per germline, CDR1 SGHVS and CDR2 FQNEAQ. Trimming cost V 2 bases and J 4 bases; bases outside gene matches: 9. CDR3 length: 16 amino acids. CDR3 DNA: TGTGCCAGCAGCTTACCTCTTCGGACTAGTGCAGATACGCAGTATTTT. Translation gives CASSLPLRTSADTQYF.

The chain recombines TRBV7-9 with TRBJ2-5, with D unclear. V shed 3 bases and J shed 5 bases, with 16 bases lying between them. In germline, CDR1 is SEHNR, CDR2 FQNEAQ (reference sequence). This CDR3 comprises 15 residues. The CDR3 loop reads CASSLVGAARETQYF. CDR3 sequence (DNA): TGTGCCAGCAGCTTGGTTGGAGCAGCGAGGGAGACCCAGTACTTC.

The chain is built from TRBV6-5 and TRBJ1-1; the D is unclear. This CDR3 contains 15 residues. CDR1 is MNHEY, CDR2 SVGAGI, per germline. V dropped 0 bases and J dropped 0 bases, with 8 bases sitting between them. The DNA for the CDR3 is TGTGCCAGCAGTTACTCGGAGGTTATGAACACTGAAGCTTTCTTT. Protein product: CASSYSEVMNTEAFF.

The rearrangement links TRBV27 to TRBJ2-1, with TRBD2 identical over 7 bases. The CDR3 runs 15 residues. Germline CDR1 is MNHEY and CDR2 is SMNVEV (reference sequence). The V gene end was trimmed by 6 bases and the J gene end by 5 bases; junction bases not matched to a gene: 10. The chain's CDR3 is CASSSIQRDDNEQFF. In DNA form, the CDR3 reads TGTGCCAGCAGCTCAATCCAGCGGGACGACAATGAGCAGTTCTTC.

The CDR3 DNA reads TGTGCCAGCAGCTTGCGACTAGCGTCGAGCACAGATACGCAGTATTTT. This sequence encodes CASSLRLASSTDTQYF. The rearrangement uses TRBV5-4 and TRBJ2-3; 8 bases align to TRBD2. Germline V CDR1 and CDR2: SGHNT, YYREEE (reference sequence). The CDR3 is 16 residues long. The V segment lost 1 base and the J segment 0 bases; nucleotides outside the gene matches: 4.

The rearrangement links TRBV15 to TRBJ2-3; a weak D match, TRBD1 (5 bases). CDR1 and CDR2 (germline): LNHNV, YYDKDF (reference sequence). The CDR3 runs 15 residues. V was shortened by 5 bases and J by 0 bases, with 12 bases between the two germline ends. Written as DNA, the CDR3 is TGTGCCACCAGCGACAGACCTACTAGCACAGATACGCAGTATTTT. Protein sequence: CATSDRPTSTDTQYF.

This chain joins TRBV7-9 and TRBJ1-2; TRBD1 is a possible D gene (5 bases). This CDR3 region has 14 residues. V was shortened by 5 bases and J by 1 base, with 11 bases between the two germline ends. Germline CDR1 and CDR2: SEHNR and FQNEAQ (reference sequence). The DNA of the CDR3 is TGTGCCAGCAGCCTTGACAGTAATAACTATGGCTACACCTTC. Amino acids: CASSLDSNNYGYTF.

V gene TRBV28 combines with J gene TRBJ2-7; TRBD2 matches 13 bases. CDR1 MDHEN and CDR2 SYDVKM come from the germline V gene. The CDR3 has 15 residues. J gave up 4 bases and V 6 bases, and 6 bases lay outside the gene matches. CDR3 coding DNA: TGTGCCAGCAGAGAAGGGACTAGCGGGAAATACGAGCAGTACTTC. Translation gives CASREGTSGKYEQYF.

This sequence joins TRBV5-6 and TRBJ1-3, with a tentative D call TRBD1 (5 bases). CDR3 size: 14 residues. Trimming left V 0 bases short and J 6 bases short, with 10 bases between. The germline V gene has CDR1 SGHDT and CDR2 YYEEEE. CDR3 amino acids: CASSLGQGLNTIYF. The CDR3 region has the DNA TGTGCCAGCAGCTTGGGGCAGGGTCTAAACACCATATATTTT.

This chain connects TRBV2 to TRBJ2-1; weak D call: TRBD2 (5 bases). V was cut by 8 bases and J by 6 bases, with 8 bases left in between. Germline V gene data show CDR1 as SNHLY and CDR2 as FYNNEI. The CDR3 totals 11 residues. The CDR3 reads CASGSPNEQFF. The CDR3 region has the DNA TGTGCCAGCGGGAGTCCCAATGAGCAGTTCTTC.

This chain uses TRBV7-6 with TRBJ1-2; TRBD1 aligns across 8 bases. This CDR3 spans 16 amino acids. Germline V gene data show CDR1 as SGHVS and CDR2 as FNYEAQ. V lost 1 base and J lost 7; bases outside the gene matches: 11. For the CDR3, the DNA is TGTGCCAGCAGCTTAGGTCGTACAGGGGGAATTACTGGCTACACCTTC. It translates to CASSLGRTGGITGYTF.

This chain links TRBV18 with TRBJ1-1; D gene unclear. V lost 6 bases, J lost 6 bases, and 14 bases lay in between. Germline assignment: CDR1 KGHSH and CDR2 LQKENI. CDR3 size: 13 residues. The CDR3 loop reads CASSSNRESEAFF. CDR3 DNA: TGTGCCAGCTCGTCTAACCGGGAGTCTGAAGCTTTCTTT.

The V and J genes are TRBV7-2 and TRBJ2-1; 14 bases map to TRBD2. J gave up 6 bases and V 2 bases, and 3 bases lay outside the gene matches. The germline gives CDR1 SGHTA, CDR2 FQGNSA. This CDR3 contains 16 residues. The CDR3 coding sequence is TGTGCCAGCAGCTTATGGGGGACTAGCGGGAGCAATGAGCAGTTCTTC. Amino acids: CASSLWGTSGSNEQFF.

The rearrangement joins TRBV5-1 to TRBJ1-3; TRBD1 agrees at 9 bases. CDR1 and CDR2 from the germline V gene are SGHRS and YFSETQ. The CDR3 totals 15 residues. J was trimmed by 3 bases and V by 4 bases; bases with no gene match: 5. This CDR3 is CASSNRGLGGNTIYF. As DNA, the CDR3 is TGCGCCAGCAGCAACAGGGGGCTGGGTGGAAACACCATATATTTT. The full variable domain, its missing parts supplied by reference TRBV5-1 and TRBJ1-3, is KAGVTQTPRYLIKTRGQQVTLSCSPISGHRSVSWYQQTPGQGLQFLFEYFSETQRNKGNFPGRFSGRQFSNSRSEMNVSTLELGDSALYLCASSNRGLGGNTIYFGEGSWLTVV.

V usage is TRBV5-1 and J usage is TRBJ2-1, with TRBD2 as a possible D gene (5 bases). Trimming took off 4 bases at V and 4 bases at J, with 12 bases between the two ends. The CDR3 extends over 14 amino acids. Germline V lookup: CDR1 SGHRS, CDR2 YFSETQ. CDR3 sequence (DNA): TGCGCCAGCAGCCCTGAGGGATCTTACAATGAGCAGTTCTTC. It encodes CASSPEGSYNEQFF.

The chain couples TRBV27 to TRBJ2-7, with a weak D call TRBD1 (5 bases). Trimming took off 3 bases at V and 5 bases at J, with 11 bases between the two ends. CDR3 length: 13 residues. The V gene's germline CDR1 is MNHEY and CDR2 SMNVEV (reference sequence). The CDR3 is CASSLRQGHEQYF. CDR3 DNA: TGTGCCAGCAGTTTGAGGCAGGGCCACGAGCAGTACTTC.

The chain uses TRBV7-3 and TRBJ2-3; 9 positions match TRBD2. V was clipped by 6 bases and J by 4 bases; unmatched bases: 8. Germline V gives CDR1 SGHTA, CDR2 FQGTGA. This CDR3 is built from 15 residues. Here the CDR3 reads CASSPGLAFPDTQYF. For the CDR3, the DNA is TGTGCCAGCAGTCCGGGACTAGCATTCCCAGATACGCAGTATTTT.

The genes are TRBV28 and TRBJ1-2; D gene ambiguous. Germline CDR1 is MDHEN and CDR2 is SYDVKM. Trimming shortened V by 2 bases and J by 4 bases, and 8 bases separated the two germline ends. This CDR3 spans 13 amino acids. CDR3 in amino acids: CASSLRELYGYTF. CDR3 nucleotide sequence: TGTGCCAGCAGTTTACGGGAGCTCTATGGCTACACCTTC.

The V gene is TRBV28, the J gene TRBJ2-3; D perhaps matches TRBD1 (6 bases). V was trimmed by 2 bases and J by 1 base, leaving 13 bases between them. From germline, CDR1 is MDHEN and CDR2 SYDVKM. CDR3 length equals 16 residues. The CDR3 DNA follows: TGTGCCAGCAGTTTAAATTGGGCAGGGGGCACAGATACGCAGTATTTT. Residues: CASSLNWAGGTDTQYF.

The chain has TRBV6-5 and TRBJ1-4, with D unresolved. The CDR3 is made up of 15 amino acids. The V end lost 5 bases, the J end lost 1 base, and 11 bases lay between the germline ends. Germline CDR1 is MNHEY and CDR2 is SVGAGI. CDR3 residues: CASSPRHLTNEKLFF. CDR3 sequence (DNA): TGTGCCAGCAGTCCGCGACACTTAACTAATGAAAAACTGTTTTTT.

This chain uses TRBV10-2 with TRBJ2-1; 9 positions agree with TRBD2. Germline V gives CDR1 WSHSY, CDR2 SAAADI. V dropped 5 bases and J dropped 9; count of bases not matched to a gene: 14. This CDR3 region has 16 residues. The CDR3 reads CASSNALGGRASEQFF. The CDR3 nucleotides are TGCGCCAGCAGTAACGCCCTCGGCGGGAGGGCCTCTGAGCAGTTCTTC.

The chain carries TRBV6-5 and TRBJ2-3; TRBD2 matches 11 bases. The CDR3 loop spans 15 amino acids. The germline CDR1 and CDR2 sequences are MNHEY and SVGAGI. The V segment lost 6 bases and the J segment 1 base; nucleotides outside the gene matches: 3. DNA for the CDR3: TGTGCCAGCAGGGGGGGACTAGCGGGCACAGATACGCAGTATTTT. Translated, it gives CASRGGLAGTDTQYF.

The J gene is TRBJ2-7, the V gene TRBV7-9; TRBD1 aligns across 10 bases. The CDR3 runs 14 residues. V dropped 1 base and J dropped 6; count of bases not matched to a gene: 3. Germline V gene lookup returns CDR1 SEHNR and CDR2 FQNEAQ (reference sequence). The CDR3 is CASSLVGQGTEQYF. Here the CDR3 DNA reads TGTGCCAGCAGCTTAGTGGGACAGGGGACCGAGCAGTACTTC.